Below, one T cell receptor (beta chain) is given with its context. Its antigen is not known. This record belongs to a study of T cells expressing NK-cell markers. Findings and limits, study-wide: Dominant NKG2C+ clonotypes in over 5 donors made up roughly 1.0-7.0% of CD8+ T cells.

This CDR3 is 13 amino acids long. Germline V CDR1 and CDR2: DFQATT, SNEGSKA (reference sequence). TCRdb reprocessed the 5' RACE reads, keeping one entry per CDR3 protein, no DNA. Here the sample table reports 350,000 to 450,000 distinct CDR3 sequences. The sequencing sample was made of blood T cells: a sorted CD56 or NKG2C T cell subset, CD4+ or CD8+ T cells, or bulk PBMC T cells (not recorded which). This sequence originates from a man aged 18-70 years in good health. The chain recombines TRBV20-1 with TRBJ2-2; TCRdb proposes TRBD2, but this gene call is untestable without DNA. CDR3 in amino acids: CSARTSAAGELFF.